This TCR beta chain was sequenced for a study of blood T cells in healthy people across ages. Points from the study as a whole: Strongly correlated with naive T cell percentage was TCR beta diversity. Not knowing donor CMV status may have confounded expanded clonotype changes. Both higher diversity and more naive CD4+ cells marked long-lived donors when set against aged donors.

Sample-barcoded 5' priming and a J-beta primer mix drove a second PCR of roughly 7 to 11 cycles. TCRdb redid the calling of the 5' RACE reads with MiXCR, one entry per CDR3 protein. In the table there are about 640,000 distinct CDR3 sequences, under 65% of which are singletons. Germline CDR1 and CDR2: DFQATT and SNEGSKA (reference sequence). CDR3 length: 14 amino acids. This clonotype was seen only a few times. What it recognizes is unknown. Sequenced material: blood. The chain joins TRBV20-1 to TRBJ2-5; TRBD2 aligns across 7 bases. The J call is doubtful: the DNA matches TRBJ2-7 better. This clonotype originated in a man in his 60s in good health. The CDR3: CSASGGGGVYEQYF. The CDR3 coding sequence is TGCAGTGCTAGTGGCGGCGGGGGAGTCTACGAGCAGTACTTC.